Each of the 27 T cell receptor beta chains below was sequenced from the same sample in a study of T cells in Graves' hyperthyroidism and ophthalmopathy. The TCR beta CDR3 regions underwent amplification using RNA transcripts as the source. Primed by the HTBI set, a first-round RT-PCR was run on the TCR CDR3. Via MiXCR, TCRdb re-called the multiplex PCR reads, giving one row per CDR3 protein. The table has hundreds of thousands of distinct CDR3 sequences, around 39% seen once. The sequencing sample was made of blood. The receptors stem from a man between 18 and 29 years old with Graves' hyperthyroidism.

The rearrangement joins TRBV7-9 to TRBJ1-2; D uncertain. CDR1 and CDR2 from the germline V gene are SEHNR and FQNEAQ (reference sequence). This CDR3 has 11 amino acids. The germline V and J ends were trimmed by 10 bases and 7 bases, with 13 bases remaining between them. CDR3 loop: CATRELSGYTF. In DNA, the CDR3 is TGTGCCACCCGAGAACTGTCTGGCTACACCTTC.

The chain uses TRBV5-1 and TRBJ2-2, with TRBD1 as a possible D gene (5 bases). Germline CDR1 and CDR2: SGHRS and YFSETQ. The ends were cut back, 2 bases at V and 2 bases at J, with 13 bases in the middle. This CDR3 region has 16 residues. The CDR3 protein is CASSLVETANTGELFF. CDR3 in DNA: TGCGCCAGCAGCTTAGTGGAGACAGCAAACACCGGGGAGCTGTTTTTT.

The CDR3 DNA reads as TGTGCCAGCAGCGCCGCGGGCCCTAACACTGAAGCTTTCTTT. It translates to CASSAAGPNTEAFF. The V call is TRBV7-1, the J call TRBJ1-1; D is uncertain. TRBV7-1 falls under the ORF class, with uncertain function. The CDR3 runs 14 residues. V gave up 5 bases and J gave up 2 bases, with 12 bases separating them.

The chain uses TRBV7-9 and TRBJ1-5; 7 bases align to TRBD1. The CDR3 consists of 13 residues. Germline CDR1 and CDR2: SEHNR and FQNEAQ (reference sequence). After removal of 8 bases from V and 3 bases from J, the junction contained 4 bases not matched to a gene. CDR3 sequence reads: CASARGDNQPQHF. CDR3 DNA: TGTGCCAGCGCCAGGGGGGACAATCAGCCCCAGCATTTT.

This clonotype was picked up many times. The chain uses TRBV29-1 and TRBJ1-3; 9 bases line up with TRBD1. J gave up 4 bases and V 4 bases, and 5 bases lay outside the gene matches. Per the germline V gene, CDR1 is SQVTM and CDR2 is ANQGSEA. The CDR3 spans 14 residues. The CDR3 bases are TGCAGCGTTGTACAGGGGGCGAAAGGAAACACCATATATTTT. This gives the protein CSVVQGAKGNTIYF.

The rearrangement joins TRBV25-1 to TRBJ1-6, with 10 bases aligning to TRBD1. CDR3 length: 17 residues. Per germline, CDR1 MGHDK and CDR2 SYGVNS. After removal of 8 bases from V and 10 bases from J, the junction contained 17 bases not matched to a gene. The CDR3 spells CASVRPGTGVGGSPLHF. The CDR3 nucleotides are TGTGCCAGCGTCAGACCCGGGACAGGGGTAGGAGGATCACCCCTCCACTTT.

This clonotype was detected only a few times. Compared with germline, one end of the junction differs, possibly owing to a read error. The chain couples TRBV20-1 to TRBJ2-7, with D uncertain. Germline V gene sequence: CDR1 DFQATT, CDR2 SNEGSKA (reference sequence). The CDR3 covers 13 residues. The CDR3 bases are TGCAGTGCTGGAGAGGTGGGGTCAAGTGAGCAGTACTTC. It specifies CSAGEVGSSEQYF.

J is TRBJ1-1 and V is TRBV19; tentatively, D is TRBD1 (6 bases). The CDR3 is 16 residues long. V gave up 5 bases and J gave up 4 bases, with 20 bases separating them. Germline CDR1 reads LNHDA; CDR2 reads SQIVND (reference sequence). CDR3 region: CASSLSGQIARTEAFF. The CDR3 DNA sequence: TGTGCCAGTAGTCTTAGCGGACAGATCGCACGCACTGAAGCTTTCTTT.

This clonotype was observed at least ten times. V and J are TRBV24-1 and TRBJ2-2; D perhaps matches TRBD2 (5 bases). Germline V gene data show CDR1 as KGHDR and CDR2 as SFDVKD. Trimming shortened V by 7 bases and J by 3 bases, and 11 bases separated the two germline ends. The CDR3 consists of 14 residues. Here the CDR3 reads CATSKDGDTGELFF. The CDR3 coding sequence is TGTGCCACCAGCAAGGACGGGGACACCGGGGAGCTGTTTTTT.

The chain links TRBV9 to TRBJ1-1; no clear D. V was cut by 4 bases and J by 5 bases, with 12 bases left in between. The CDR3 extends over 13 amino acids. Germline assignment: CDR1 SGDLS and CDR2 YYNGEE. The CDR3 nucleotides read TGTGCCAGCAGCACCGCGGGGAAGACTGAAGCTTTCTTT. Translation gives CASSTAGKTEAFF.

This clonotype was found many times. The gene calls are TRBV20-1 and TRBJ2-5; D is perhaps TRBD2 (6 bases). V dropped 3 bases and J dropped 6 bases, with 14 bases sitting between them. The CDR3 has 13 amino acids. The germline gives CDR1 DFQATT, CDR2 SNEGSKA (reference sequence). The DNA of the CDR3 is TGCAGTGCTAGCGCAGGGAGGCTGAAGACCCAGTACTTC. Translating it yields CSASAGRLKTQYF.

As for this clonotype: A much larger clone differs by one base, so this may be a read error. This chain's CDR3 is CASSLGRWGSGYGYTF. CDR3 DNA: TGCGCCAGCAGCTTGGGCCGGTGGGGGTCGGGCTATGGCTACACCTTC. This chain uses TRBV5-1 with TRBJ1-2; the D gene is possibly TRBD1 (5 bases). Germline lookup yields CDR1 SGHRS and CDR2 YFSETQ. V was trimmed by 0 bases and J by 4 bases, leaving 16 bases between them. The CDR3 extends over 16 amino acids.

The chain couples TRBV2 to TRBJ1-5, with 8 bases that match TRBD1. The CDR3 covers 15 residues. The trim removed 7 bases at V and 6 bases at J, leaving 11 bases unmatched. CDR1 and CDR2 (germline): SNHLY, FYNNEI. The CDR3, as DNA: TGTGCCAGCAATGAGGACGCAGGGGGCAGTCAGCCCCAGCATTTT. Encoded protein: CASNEDAGGSQPQHF.

V and J are TRBV11-2 and TRBJ2-7, with 8 bases that match TRBD1. The CDR3 has 16 residues. V shed 5 bases, J shed 2 bases, and the junction held 11 bases outside the gene matches. Germline V gene lookup returns CDR1 SGHAT and CDR2 FQNNGV. The CDR3 protein is CASSSHKTGVTYEQYF. DNA for the CDR3: TGTGCCAGCAGCAGCCACAAGACAGGGGTCACCTACGAGCAGTACTTC. Supplemented by reference TRBV11-2 and TRBJ2-7, the full variable domain reads EAGVAQSPRYKIIEKRQSVAFWCNPISGHATLYWYQQILGQGPKLLIQFQNNGVVDDSQLPKDRFSAERLKGVDSTLKIQPAKLEDSAVYLCASSSHKTGVTYEQYFGPGTRLTVT.

This chain links TRBV29-1 with TRBJ1-3; 7 positions match TRBD1. This CDR3 spans 15 amino acids. Germline assignment: CDR1 SQVTM and CDR2 ANQGSEA. V lost 6 bases to trimming and J lost 8 bases; unmatched junction nucleotides: 16. The CDR3 sequence: CSVTGSSGGGDTIYF. The CDR3 region has the DNA TGCAGCGTGACAGGGTCCTCTGGGGGAGGTGACACCATATATTTT. Supplemented by reference TRBV29-1 and TRBJ1-3, the full variable domain reads SAVISQKPSRDICQRGTSLTIQCQVDSQVTMMFWYRQQPGQSLTLIATANQGSEATYESGFVIDKFPISRPNLTFSTLTVSNMSPEDSSIYLCSVTGSSGGGDTIYFGEGSWLTVV.

This clonotype was observed many times. The rearrangement joins TRBV19 to TRBJ2-2; 10 nucleotides match TRBD1. Unmatched junction bases numbered 4, after V lost 8 bases and J lost 4 bases. Germline V lookup: CDR1 LNHDA, CDR2 SQIVND (reference sequence). The CDR3 runs 14 residues. CDR3 nucleotide sequence: TGTGCCAGTCGACAGGGGGCAGGCACCGGGGAGCTGTTTTTT. Its translation: CASRQGAGTGELFF.

J is TRBJ1-2 and V is TRBV2; D is ambiguous. V was pared by 3 bases and J by 7 bases, with 12 bases between. The germline V gene has CDR1 SNHLY and CDR2 FYNNEI. The CDR3 extends over 13 amino acids. CDR3 sequence reads: CASSDVGYGGYTF. The DNA for the CDR3 is TGTGCCAGCAGTGACGTAGGATACGGTGGCTACACCTTC.

The chain recombines TRBV7-2 with TRBJ1-4; maybe TRBD1 (6 bases). The germline CDR1 and CDR2 sequences are SGHTA and FQGNSA. V was shortened by 1 base and J by 8 bases, with 17 bases between the two germline ends. This CDR3 spans 16 amino acids. CDR3 sequence: CASSLGPGGRSEKLFF. Here the CDR3 DNA reads TGTGCCAGCAGCTTAGGACCCGGGGGGCGCTCGGAAAAACTGTTTTTT.

This clonotype showed up just a few times. The chain employs TRBV12-3 or TRBV12-4 and TRBJ1-1; the D is unclear. V lost 6 bases and J 4 bases, leaving 12 bases between the germline ends. The CDR3 totals 13 residues. CDR3 DNA sequence: TGTGCCAGCAGCCCTGCAAAGGGCACTGAAGCTTTCTTT. Protein product: CASSPAKGTEAFF.

This clonotype was detected a few times. The chain is built from TRBV9 and TRBJ1-1; 9 nucleotides line up with TRBD1. J was trimmed by 5 bases and V by 0 bases; bases with no gene match: 8. The germline V gene encodes CDR1 SGDLS and CDR2 YYNGEE. This CDR3 is 16 amino acids long. The CDR3 protein is CASSVGLDRGNTEAFF. In DNA form, the CDR3 reads TGTGCCAGCAGCGTAGGGTTGGACAGGGGAAATACTGAAGCTTTCTTT.

This clonotype showed up many times. The J gene is TRBJ1-4, the V gene TRBV24-1; 8 bases align to TRBD1. The trim removed 7 bases at V and 0 bases at J, leaving 3 bases unmatched. Germline V gene lookup returns CDR1 KGHDR and CDR2 SFDVKD. There are 15 residues in the CDR3. Here the CDR3 DNA reads TGTGCCACCAGCCAGGGGGCCGCAACTAATGAAAAACTGTTTTTT. Its protein is CATSQGAATNEKLFF.

On this clonotype: The germline gene is not matched at one end of the junction; a read error may be the cause. The chain couples TRBV7-9 to TRBJ1-1; TRBD1 might be the D (6 bases). The CDR3 extends over 12 amino acids. CDR1 SEHNR and CDR2 FQNEAQ come from the germline V gene (reference sequence). CDR3 sequence: CASSQGGLVAFF. The CDR3 region has the DNA TGCGCCAGCAGCCAAGGGGGACTTGTGGCTTTCTTT.

This clonotype was observed many times. This chain links TRBV15 with TRBJ2-7; D gene uncertain. This CDR3 contains 15 residues. V gave up 1 base and J gave up 5 bases, with 15 bases separating them. The germline V gene has CDR1 LNHNV and CDR2 YYDKDF (reference sequence). The CDR3 DNA sequence: TGTGCCACCAGCAGAGTTCCAGATGGGATGGACGAGCAGTACTTC. The encoded protein is CATSRVPDGMDEQYF.

The chain combines TRBV19 with TRBJ1-1; weak D call: TRBD1 (5 bases). V gave up 11 bases and J gave up 1 base, with 14 bases separating them. In germline, CDR1 is LNHDA, CDR2 SQIVND (reference sequence). The CDR3 runs to 13 residues. This chain's CDR3 is CACPRDPNTEAFF. The CDR3 coding sequence is TGTGCCTGTCCGAGGGACCCGAACACTGAAGCTTTCTTT.

The chain uses TRBV12-3 or TRBV12-4 and TRBJ1-2, with TRBD1 matching over 8 bases. This CDR3 has 15 residues. The V gene end was trimmed by 1 base and the J gene end by 7 bases; junction bases not matched to a gene: 8. The CDR3 loop reads CASSLGAGGPSGYTF. CDR3 DNA: TGTGCCAGCAGTTTAGGGGCAGGGGGCCCCTCTGGCTACACCTTC.

This clonotype was detected a few times. The chain carries TRBV6-5 and TRBJ1-2, with a tentative D call TRBD1 (5 bases). The CDR3 has 14 amino acids. In germline, CDR1 is MNHEY, CDR2 SVGAGI. V was clipped by 8 bases and J by 0 bases, with 13 bases between them. In nucleotides, the CDR3 is TGTGCCAGCTATCAATCGGGGGCTAACTATGGCTACACCTTC. Translating it yields CASYQSGANYGYTF.

This clonotype occurred a few times. J is TRBJ1-5 and V is TRBV6-6, with TRBD1 identical over 10 bases. The germline CDR1 and CDR2 sequences are MNHNY and SVGAGI (reference sequence). The trim removed 4 bases at V and 5 bases at J, leaving 2 bases unmatched. This CDR3 comprises 14 residues. The CDR3 sequence is CASSWTGGHQPQHF. The CDR3 DNA follows: TGTGCCAGCAGTTGGACAGGGGGACATCAGCCCCAGCATTTT.